This T cell receptor beta chain was obtained from a study of T-cell memory formation after mild COVID-19. TCRdb independently ran MiXCR on the 5' RACE reads; one entry per CDR3 protein. This table holds fewer than 500,000 distinct CDR3 sequences, approximately 23% found once. Trimming stripped 2 bases from V and 8 bases from J, with 10 bases between. Per germline, CDR1 SGHDT and CDR2 YYEEEE. The CDR3 loop spans 12 amino acids. The V and J genes are TRBV5-6 and TRBJ1-2; D possibly corresponds to TRBD1 (5 bases). Input material: PBMCs or a T cell subset sorted from them (not recorded which). The receptor was derived from an adult woman who had mild COVID-19 (a few samples of this study predate the infection). Cell type and time point are not known. The CDR3 DNA follows: TGTGCCAGCAGCTTTGGGGGAGGCGGCTACACCTTC. Translation: CASSFGGGGYTF.